The 16 T cell receptor beta chains below come from one sample, sequenced in a study of response to subunit inactivated influenza vaccine. TCRdb re-derived calls from the RT-PCR reads in MiXCR, one entry per CDR3 protein. Here the sample spans more than 700,000 distinct CDR3 sequences, less than 25% being singletons. Here the sequenced sample was PBMCs from blood, taken roughly 5 days after vaccination. The source is a man aged 50 to 60 who received an inactivated influenza vaccine.

This clonotype turned up a few times. The chain is built from TRBV6-1 and TRBJ2-3, with TRBD2 matching 9 bases. Germline values: CDR1 MNHNS, CDR2 SASEGT. The CDR3 runs to 14 residues. Germline trimming cut 7 bases from V and 5 bases from J; bases unmatched to any gene: 7. The CDR3 bases are TGTGCCAGCATTGATAGCGGGGGTGTAGATACGCAGTATTTT. As protein: CASIDSGGVDTQYF.

This clonotype appeared once. This chain links TRBV5-1 with TRBJ2-3; TRBD2 aligns across 9 bases. The J segment lost 1 base and the V segment lost 0 bases, leaving 18 bases of the junction unmatched. This CDR3 contains 21 residues. Germline CDR1 and CDR2: SGHRS and YFSETQ. Here the CDR3 DNA reads TGCGCCAGCAGCTTGGTCTTTGCGGGGGGGCGAAGGGAGAGACGCACAGATACGCAGTATTTT. This sequence encodes CASSLVFAGGRRERRTDTQYF.

V usage is TRBV15 and J usage is TRBJ2-7; 8 nucleotides line up with TRBD1. This CDR3 region has 14 residues. Germline lookup yields CDR1 LNHNV and CDR2 YYDKDF (reference sequence). The J segment lost 6 bases and the V segment lost 0 bases, leaving 4 bases of the junction unmatched. CDR3 residues: CATSRDRGRSEQYF. For the CDR3, the DNA is TGTGCCACCAGCAGAGACAGGGGGCGGTCCGAGCAGTACTTC.

This clonotype occurred a few times. The V and J genes are TRBV10-3 and TRBJ2-2, with a tentative D call TRBD1 (6 bases). Looked up from germline, CDR1 is ENHRY and CDR2 is SYGVKD. The CDR3 is 17 amino acids. Trimming removed 5 bases at V and 5 bases at J, with 21 bases between. CDR3 DNA sequence: TGTGCCATCAGTCGGGGCGCAGGGGCCCTGAGGACCGGGGAGCTGTTTTTT. It encodes CAISRGAGALRTGELFF.

This clonotype was picked up a small number of times. The gene calls are TRBV29-1 and TRBJ2-1; D is perhaps TRBD1 or TRBD2 (5 bases each). Trimming removed 2 bases at V and 8 bases at J, with 10 bases between. The germline gives CDR1 SQVTM, CDR2 ANQGSEA. This CDR3 spans 12 amino acids. The CDR3 here is CSVELGTDEQFF. CDR3 nucleotides: TGCAGCGTTGAACTAGGGACGGATGAGCAGTTCTTC.

At least ten counts were recorded for this clonotype. This chain connects TRBV5-5 to TRBJ2-3; TRBD1 aligns across 10 bases. CDR3 length equals 14 residues. In germline, CDR1 is SGHKS, CDR2 YYEKEE (reference sequence). After removal of 4 bases from V and 4 bases from J, the junction contained 3 bases not matched to a gene. CDR3 sequence (DNA): TGTGCCAGCAGCCGGACAGGGGGACCAGATACGCAGTATTTT. It translates to CASSRTGGPDTQYF.

This clonotype was recorded many times. This chain uses TRBV18 with TRBJ1-6; TRBD1 matches at 10 bases. Looked up from germline, CDR1 is KGHSH and CDR2 is LQKENI. J gave up 10 bases and V 6 bases, and 6 bases lay outside the gene matches. The CDR3 is 14 residues long. Here the CDR3 reads CASSRDRGNSPLHF. The CDR3 DNA sequence: TGTGCCAGCTCCAGGGACAGGGGAAACTCACCCCTCCACTTT.

The chain links TRBV4-3 to TRBJ1-1; D remains unclear. Germline V gene sequence: CDR1 LGHNA, CDR2 YSLEER. The CDR3 extends over 15 amino acids. V was pared by 0 bases and J by 8 bases, with 16 bases between. CDR3 loop: CASSQDYTLPAEAFF. DNA for the CDR3: TGCGCCAGCAGCCAAGATTACACCCTACCAGCCGAAGCTTTCTTT.

The chain recombines TRBV15 with TRBJ1-5; no clear D. CDR1 is LNHNV, CDR2 YYDKDF, per germline (reference sequence). The CDR3 loop spans 13 amino acids. Trimming shortened V by 0 bases and J by 6 bases, and 6 bases separated the two germline ends. The CDR3 region is CATSRDAGQPQHF. CDR3 nucleotides: TGTGCCACCAGCAGAGATGCGGGTCAGCCCCAGCATTTT.

The chain links TRBV5-1 to TRBJ2-1; 8 bases line up with TRBD1. The CDR3 totals 16 residues. The V and J ends lost 5 bases and 0 bases, in that order; junction bases with no gene match: 7. The germline CDR1 and CDR2 sequences are SGHRS and YFSETQ. This chain's CDR3 is CASSPGRGLSYNEQFF. As DNA, the CDR3 is TGCGCCAGCAGTCCGGGCAGGGGGCTCTCCTACAATGAGCAGTTCTTC.

The rearrangement joins TRBV2 to TRBJ1-2; D remains ambiguous. The ends were cut back, 4 bases at V and 5 bases at J, with 11 bases in the middle. Germline lookup yields CDR1 SNHLY and CDR2 FYNNEI. The CDR3 has 13 amino acids. The CDR3 nucleotides read TGTGCCAGCAGTGTCGGGCTAGAGTATGGCTACACCTTC. It codes for CASSVGLEYGYTF.

This clonotype was counted at least ten times. This sequence joins TRBV7-2 and TRBJ1-2; D is unresolved. The CDR3 loop spans 16 amino acids. V lost 6 bases and J lost 5, with 22 bases in between. From germline, CDR1 is SGHTA and CDR2 FQGNSA. CDR3 in DNA: TGTGCCAGCAGTCTGGATTTCCGGGGTTTTTCTTATGGCTACACCTTC. Amino acid sequence: CASSLDFRGFSYGYTF.

This clonotype was recorded a few times. The CDR3 DNA sequence: TGTGCCAGCAGTTTGGGCCTCGTGGTCGGGGACATTCAGTACTTC. This sequence encodes CASSLGLVVGDIQYF. V gene TRBV28 combines with J gene TRBJ2-4, with D possibly being TRBD2 (5 bases). The CDR3 has 15 amino acids. The V end was cut by 3 bases, the J end by 8 bases, with 17 bases between. CDR1 is MDHEN and CDR2 is SYDVKM in the germline V gene.

The CDR3 spells CASSPRQLDSGNTIYF. The CDR3 DNA follows: TGTGCCAGCTCACCAAGACAGTTGGACTCTGGAAACACCATATATTTT. The V call is TRBV18, the J call TRBJ1-3; D is possibly TRBD1 (5 bases). There are 16 residues in the CDR3. V lost 2 bases to trimming and J lost 0 bases, with 11 bases between them. CDR1 is KGHSH, CDR2 LQKENI, per germline.

This clonotype has more than one count but fewer than ten. V is TRBV6-6 and J is TRBJ1-4; D remains ambiguous. CDR1 is MNHNY, CDR2 SVGAGI, per germline (reference sequence). The CDR3 is made up of 13 amino acids. The V end lost 6 bases, the J end lost 4 bases, and 9 bases lay between the germline ends. CDR3 protein: CASSWTLNEKLFF. DNA of the CDR3: TGTGCCAGCAGCTGGACCCTTAATGAAAAACTGTTTTTT.

This clonotype was counted between two and nine times. This chain joins TRBV5-1 and TRBJ1-2; 9 nucleotides align to TRBD1. Trimming removed 2 bases from V and 3 bases from J; junction bases left unmatched: 5. In germline, CDR1 is SGHRS, CDR2 YFSETQ. This CDR3 region has 15 residues. CDR3 coding DNA: TGCGCCAGCAGCTTAGGGACAGGGATTGACTATGGCTACACCTTC. It specifies CASSLGTGIDYGYTF.